These 8 T cell receptor beta chains were sequenced from one sample in a study of T cell responses to AZD1222 COVID-19 vaccine. Repertoires were generated with immunoSEQ multiplex PCR, while TCRdb's copy carries only in-frame clones and drops some. The repertoire holds 60,000 to 100,000 clones, about 92% seen once, with roughly 7% in the top ten. Sequenced here: peripheral blood, sampled on day 0 of MenACWY control vaccination. These receptors were taken from an adult in good health.

This chain links TRBV7-6 with TRBJ2-3; TRBD1 might be the D (6 bases). This CDR3 spans 15 amino acids. Trimming pared 5 bases from V and 2 bases from J, leaving 14 bases between. Per the germline V gene, CDR1 is SGHVS and CDR2 is FNYEAQ. The CDR3 spells CASSPRSGATDTQYF. The CDR3 DNA follows: TGTGCCAGCAGCCCTAGGTCAGGGGCCACAGATACGCAGTATTTT.

This clone has only one observation. J is TRBJ2-3 and V is TRBV5-8; 9 bases are a match to TRBD1. V lost 4 bases to trimming and J lost 2 bases; unmatched junction nucleotides: 8. This CDR3 has 16 amino acids. Looked up from germline, CDR1 is SGHTS and CDR2 is YDEGEE. CDR3 sequence: CASSRGQGSFTDTQYF. The CDR3 DNA reads TGTGCCAGCAGCCGCGGACAGGGGTCGTTCACAGATACGCAGTATTTT.

The chain employs TRBV18 and TRBJ1-5; no clear D. CDR1 is KGHSH and CDR2 is LQKENI in the germline V gene. The CDR3 covers 14 residues. V lost 0 bases, J lost 5 bases, and 8 bases lay in between. The CDR3 DNA reads as TGTGCCAGCTCACCACCGGGCGGGGATCAGCCCCAGCATTTT. This codes for CASSPPGGDQPQHF.

The gene calls are TRBV7-3 and TRBJ2-2; 8 bases align to TRBD2. Germline CDR1 and CDR2: SGHTA and FQGTGA. Losses at the gene ends were 5 bases for V and 6 bases for J; bases not matched to a gene: 14. CDR3 size: 17 residues. The CDR3 spells CASSQNGRTSGAGELFF. The CDR3 bases are TGTGCCAGCAGCCAAAACGGTCGTACTAGCGGTGCCGGGGAGCTGTTTTTT.

This chain connects TRBV28 to TRBJ2-1; perhaps TRBD2 as D (6 bases). The CDR3 runs to 17 residues. V lost 1 base to trimming and J lost 7 bases, with 20 bases between them. The germline V gene has CDR1 MDHEN and CDR2 SYDVKM. For the CDR3, the DNA is TGTGCCAGCAGTTTATTCTTAATGGCGGGGTATACGAATGAGCAGTTCTTC. It specifies CASSLFLMAGYTNEQFF.

The chain recombines TRBV24-1 with TRBJ2-3; 14 positions agree with TRBD2. CDR1 is KGHDR, CDR2 SFDVKD, per germline. With 3 bases clipped from V and 4 bases from J, the junction kept 8 bases outside the gene matches. The CDR3 is made up of 18 amino acids. The CDR3 DNA sequence: TGTGCCACCAGTGATCGATCTCGGACTAGCGGGAGGCCAGATACGCAGTATTTT. Translating it yields CATSDRSRTSGRPDTQYF.

The rearrangement joins TRBV27 to TRBJ1-4; D ambiguous. This CDR3 is 14 amino acids long. Trimming left V 3 bases short and J 6 bases short, with 11 bases between. Germline V lookup: CDR1 MNHEY, CDR2 SMNVEV (reference sequence). CDR3 nucleotides: TGTGCCAGCAGTTTCGGAGGTACTTATGAAAAACTGTTTTTT. Its translation: CASSFGGTYEKLFF.

The chain links TRBV15 to TRBJ2-1; no reliable D call. Trimming cost V 4 bases and J 6 bases, with 7 bases left between them. The CDR3 totals 12 residues. Germline V gives CDR1 LNHNV, CDR2 YYDKDF (reference sequence). Here the CDR3 DNA reads TGTGCCACCAGCATAGGGTTCAATGAGCAGTTCTTC. Its protein is CATSIGFNEQFF.